This T cell receptor (beta chain) was sequenced for a study of molecular identifiers for immune sequencing clone quantification. Across the study: Replicate RNA from roughly 21,000 or 96,000 naive CD8 T cells formed five aliquots; four were sequenced.

Naive CD8 T cells, phenotype CD8+CD4-CCR7+CD45RA+, were sorted. Details on this clonotype: A read error is possible here, since a much larger clone lies one base away.

The V and J ends lost 9 bases and 6 bases, in that order; junction bases with no gene match: 4. Germline loops: CDR1 KGHDR, CDR2 SFDVKD. The CDR3 is made up of 13 amino acids. MiXCR was run by TCRdb on the PCR reads, yielding one entry per CDR3 protein. This sample has under 350,000 distinct CDR3 sequences, with under 25% found just once. The TCR comes from a human donor in good health. Some libraries in this study had Jurkat cell RNA spiked in. This chain links TRBV24-1 with TRBJ2-2; 9 bases align to TRBD1. Sample: naive CD8+ T cells from blood, with Jurkat cell RNA spiked in. Subset of the sample: FACS-sorted CD8+CD4-CCR7+CD45RA+ naive T cells. The CDR3: CATGTGRAGELFF. The DNA of the CDR3 is TGTGCCACCGGGACAGGGCGCGCCGGGGAGCTGTTTTTT.